The 28 T cell receptor beta chains below come from one sample, sequenced in a study of early T cells in non-severe SARS-CoV-2 infection. MiXCR, applied by TCRdb to the 5' RACE reads, yields one record per CDR3 protein. Here the sample spans some 70,000 distinct CDR3 sequences, about 9.4% being singletons. The sequencing input was whole blood. The receptors shown here come from an adult who was a healthcare worker with PCR-confirmed SARS-CoV-2 infection or an uninfected control (not recorded which).

This clonotype was found many times. V is TRBV7-2 and J is TRBJ1-2, with TRBD1 identical over 9 bases. The CDR3 runs to 17 residues. After removal of 5 bases from V and 4 bases from J, the junction contained 14 bases not matched to a gene. CDR1 is SGHTA, CDR2 FQGNSA, per germline. This CDR3 reads CASSPDVGQGIIYGYTF. The CDR3 nucleotides are TGTGCCAGCAGCCCAGACGTCGGACAGGGGATCATCTATGGCTACACCTTC. Supplemented by reference TRBV7-2 and TRBJ1-2, the full variable domain reads GAGVSQSPSNKVTEKGKDVELRCDPISGHTALYWYRQSLGQGLEFLIYFQGNSAPDKSGLPSDRFSAERTGGSVSTLTIQRTQQEDSAVYLCASSPDVGQGIIYGYTFGSGTRLTVV.

This clonotype was counted ten times or more. The chain links TRBV18 to TRBJ2-1; no clear D. This CDR3 has 13 amino acids. Germline-derived CDR1 and CDR2 are KGHSH and LQKENI. Trimming stripped 5 bases from V and 5 bases from J, with 10 bases between. CDR3 region: CASSASPDNEQFF. The CDR3 coding sequence is TGTGCCAGCTCAGCGAGTCCAGACAATGAGCAGTTCTTC.

This clonotype was found a few times. This chain links TRBV27 with TRBJ2-7; 8 nucleotides agree with TRBD2. Germline CDR1 and CDR2: MNHEY and SMNVEV (reference sequence). The CDR3 length is 14 residues. Trimming at V came to 7 bases and at J to 1 base, leaving 6 bases not matched to a gene. The CDR3 sequence is CASTARGGSYEQYF. The CDR3 DNA reads as TGTGCCAGCACCGCTCGGGGGGGATCCTACGAGCAGTACTTC.

The V gene is TRBV5-4, the J gene TRBJ2-3, with 7 positions matching TRBD1. The V gene's germline CDR1 is SGHNT and CDR2 YYREEE (reference sequence). Germline trimming cut 3 bases from V and 0 bases from J; bases unmatched to any gene: 4. This CDR3 contains 15 residues. This chain's CDR3 is CASSSGQTSTDTQYF. CDR3 nucleotides: TGTGCCAGCAGCTCGGGACAGACTAGCACAGATACGCAGTATTTT.

This clonotype has ten or more counts. The J gene is TRBJ2-2, the V gene TRBV7-2; unclear D gene. The CDR3 is made up of 13 amino acids. V lost 5 bases to trimming and J lost 6 bases, with 10 bases between them. In germline, CDR1 is SGHTA, CDR2 FQGNSA. The CDR3 DNA follows: TGTGCCAGCAGCCTACCGTCCTCCGGGGAGCTGTTTTTT. Protein: CASSLPSSGELFF.

The sample holds many counts of this clonotype. V gene TRBV6-1 combines with J gene TRBJ2-7; possibly TRBD2 for D (7 bases). The germline gives CDR1 MNHNS, CDR2 SASEGT. CDR3 length: 16 residues. V shed 4 bases and J shed 7 bases, with 23 bases lying between them. The CDR3 protein is CASSAASGASGLEQYF. CDR3 in DNA: TGTGCCAGCAGTGCTGCCTCGGGGGCTAGCGGTTTGGAGCAGTACTTC.

This clonotype showed up many times. The rearrangement joins TRBV7-2 to TRBJ2-5; 9 nucleotides agree with TRBD2. Germline-derived CDR1 and CDR2 are SGHTA and FQGNSA. The CDR3 runs 15 residues. The ends lost 3 bases at V and 4 bases at J; junction bases unmatched: 6. This CDR3 reads CASSFPAGGGETQYF. The CDR3 nucleotides read TGTGCCAGCAGCTTCCCAGCGGGGGGAGGAGAGACCCAGTACTTC.

This clonotype was recorded many times. This chain uses TRBV11-3 with TRBJ2-5; TRBD2 matches at 10 bases. Unmatched junction bases numbered 15, after V lost 0 bases and J lost 5 bases. Germline loops: CDR1 SGHNT, CDR2 YENEEA. The CDR3 consists of 19 residues. The CDR3 coding sequence is TGTGCCAGCAGCTTAGATTCCCGTCTAGCGGGGGAAGTGGTGGAGACCCAGTACTTC. Its protein product is CASSLDSRLAGEVVETQYF.

This clonotype was detected ten times or more. The chain recombines TRBV6-2 or TRBV6-3 with TRBJ1-5; TRBD1 is a possible D gene (5 bases). The CDR3 covers 14 residues. V was trimmed by 5 bases and J by 7 bases, leaving 15 bases between them. CDR1 and CDR2 from the germline V gene are MNHEY and SVGEGT. The CDR3 region is CASSQTGASQPQHF. The DNA for the CDR3 is TGTGCCAGCAGTCAGACTGGGGCGTCGCAGCCCCAGCATTTT.

This clonotype was seen at least ten times. The rearrangement links TRBV10-2 to TRBJ1-1, with D hard to call. The V gene lost 3 bases and the J gene lost 1 base, with 15 bases spanning the gap. The CDR3 consists of 16 residues. CDR1 and CDR2 from the germline V gene are WSHSY and SAAADI. The CDR3 DNA reads as TGCGCCAGCAGTGATAGGCCTGGCAAGCAGAACACTGAAGCTTTCTTT. Its translation is CASSDRPGKQNTEAFF.

This clonotype occurred once. This chain uses TRBV29-1 with TRBJ2-5; D unclear. CDR3 length equals 12 residues. The V end was cut by 4 bases, the J end by 5 bases, with 11 bases between. Germline CDR1 SQVTM, CDR2 ANQGSEA. The CDR3 reads CSVVESRETQYF. CDR3 DNA: TGCAGCGTTGTAGAATCTAGGGAGACCCAGTACTTC.

The chain has TRBV14 and TRBJ2-3; 9 nucleotides align to TRBD1. Trimming took 2 bases from V and 6 from J; bases not matched to a gene: 15. The CDR3 covers 18 residues. Germline V CDR1 and CDR2: SGHDN, FVKESK. This CDR3 reads CASSQRHRDRGFRDTQYF. The CDR3 coding sequence is TGTGCCAGCAGCCAAAGGCACCGAGACAGGGGGTTTCGGGATACGCAGTATTTT.

This clonotype was seen at least ten times. The J gene is TRBJ2-5, the V gene TRBV19, with 13 bases aligning to TRBD2. Germline V gene data show CDR1 as LNHDA and CDR2 as SQIVND (reference sequence). This CDR3 has 16 residues. V lost 6 bases to trimming and J lost 5 bases; unmatched junction nucleotides: 9. CDR3 in amino acids: CASSRNTGLAGETQYF. CDR3 DNA: TGTGCCAGTAGCAGAAACACGGGACTAGCGGGGGAGACCCAGTACTTC.

The chain uses TRBV30 and TRBJ2-2, with D uncertain. The CDR3 has 14 amino acids. CDR1 GTSNPN and CDR2 SVGIG come from the germline V gene (reference sequence). V lost 3 bases and J 4 bases, leaving 12 bases between the germline ends. The CDR3 DNA reads TGTGCCTGGAGAGGTGCCGCCCCCACCGGGGAGCTGTTTTTT. Translated, it gives CAWRGAAPTGELFF.

This clonotype was seen ten or more times. The chain is built from TRBV11-2 and TRBJ2-2, with a tentative D call TRBD1 (5 bases). The germline V gene encodes CDR1 SGHAT and CDR2 FQNNGV. Trimming took off 3 bases at V and 5 bases at J, with 13 bases between the two ends. The length of the CDR3 is 15 residues. The CDR3, as DNA: TGTGCCAGCAGCTTCCGGACAAGTGAAACCGGGGAGCTGTTTTTT. Its protein product is CASSFRTSETGELFF.

In its sample, this clonotype was seen many times. This rearrangement joins TRBV29-1 to TRBJ1-1, with TRBD1 as a possible D gene (5 bases). The ends were cut back, 1 base at V and 5 bases at J, with 14 bases in the middle. This CDR3 spans 14 amino acids. Germline values: CDR1 SQVTM, CDR2 ANQGSEA. The CDR3 loop is CSVEVKGLWTEAFF. CDR3 nucleotide sequence: TGCAGCGTTGAAGTCAAGGGGTTATGGACTGAAGCTTTCTTT.

The chain is built from TRBV29-1 and TRBJ2-1; D not certain. V was pared by 7 bases and J by 5 bases, with 18 bases between. Germline CDR1 is SQVTM and CDR2 is ANQGSEA. CDR3 length: 14 residues. The CDR3 here is CSGSAPPSDNEQFF. CDR3 DNA sequence: TGCAGCGGCAGCGCCCCACCCTCGGACAATGAGCAGTTCTTC.

This clonotype was observed many times. The V call is TRBV28, the J call TRBJ1-5; D unresolved. Germline V gives CDR1 MDHEN, CDR2 SYDVKM. V lost 5 bases and J 5 bases, leaving 10 bases between the germline ends. The CDR3 is 13 amino acids. CDR3: CASSIVGYQPQHF. CDR3 sequence (DNA): TGTGCCAGCAGTATAGTGGGCTATCAGCCCCAGCATTTT.

This clonotype has ten or more counts. The rearrangement joins TRBV20-1 to TRBJ1-6, with D possibly being TRBD1 (6 bases). Germline V gives CDR1 DFQATT, CDR2 SNEGSKA (reference sequence). The V end was cut by 3 bases, the J end by 10 bases, with 28 bases between. The CDR3 sequence is 18 residues long. The CDR3: CSARRGVFPGVEKSPLHF. Here the CDR3 DNA reads TGCAGTGCTAGGAGGGGGGTATTCCCAGGCGTCGAGAAATCACCCCTCCACTTT.

In this sample, this clonotype turned up many times. The chain uses TRBV20-1 and TRBJ2-3; D remains ambiguous. This CDR3 region has 15 residues. V gave up 1 base and J gave up 0 bases, with 11 bases separating them. Germline CDR1 DFQATT, CDR2 SNEGSKA (reference sequence). The CDR3 spells CSARGVGASTDTQYF. CDR3 DNA: TGCAGTGCTAGAGGGGTCGGAGCGAGCACAGATACGCAGTATTTT.

The CDR3 sequence: CASSLDFQGYNEQFF. The CDR3 DNA reads as TGTGCCAGCAGCTTAGATTTTCAGGGGTACAATGAGCAGTTCTTC. The rearrangement uses TRBV11-2 and TRBJ2-1; perhaps TRBD1 as D (6 bases). Trimming removed 0 bases at V and 4 bases at J, with 10 bases between. In germline, CDR1 is SGHAT, CDR2 FQNNGV. The CDR3 loop spans 15 amino acids. Together with reference TRBV11-2 and TRBJ2-1, the CDR3 gives the full variable domain: EAGVAQSPRYKIIEKRQSVAFWCNPISGHATLYWYQQILGQGPKLLIQFQNNGVVDDSQLPKDRFSAERLKGVDSTLKIQPAKLEDSAVYLCASSLDFQGYNEQFFGPGTRLTVL.

This clonotype was picked up a small number of times. V gene TRBV29-1 combines with J gene TRBJ2-7; TRBD1 matches at 10 bases. V lost 7 bases to trimming and J lost 4 bases; unmatched junction nucleotides: 7. The CDR3 contains 13 residues. The V gene's germline CDR1 is SQVTM and CDR2 ANQGSEA. The CDR3 DNA reads TGCAGCGCAGGACAGGGGGGCATTTACGAGCAGTACTTC. Translated, it gives CSAGQGGIYEQYF.

The sample holds a few counts of this clonotype. This sequence joins TRBV20-1 and TRBJ1-2; perhaps TRBD1 as D (6 bases). CDR3 length: 15 amino acids. Germline V gene lookup returns CDR1 DFQATT and CDR2 SNEGSKA (reference sequence). The ends were cut back, 1 base at V and 4 bases at J, with 16 bases in the middle. CDR3 loop: CSARATGPLVYGYTF. In DNA form, the CDR3 reads TGCAGTGCTAGAGCCACAGGGCCCTTGGTCTATGGCTACACCTTC.

This clonotype has a count of ten or more. V and J are TRBV27 and TRBJ1-1, with D possibly TRBD1 on 5 matching bases. Looked up from germline, CDR1 is MNHEY and CDR2 is SMNVEV (reference sequence). The CDR3 totals 18 residues. Trimming stripped 5 bases from V and 4 bases from J, with 26 bases between. Here the CDR3 reads CASSRGVAGFIGGTEAFF. The CDR3 DNA is TGTGCCAGCAGTAGAGGGGTGGCGGGGTTTATCGGGGGCACTGAAGCTTTCTTT.

This chain connects TRBV20-1 to TRBJ2-7; D may match TRBD1 or TRBD2 (5 bases each). V lost 2 bases and J 3 bases, leaving 14 bases between the germline ends. The CDR3 has 14 residues. Germline V CDR1 and CDR2: DFQATT, SNEGSKA (reference sequence). As DNA, the CDR3 is TGCAGTGCTAGAAGGGACGGAAATTACTACGAGCAGTACTTC. This codes for CSARRDGNYYEQYF.

This clonotype was recorded at least ten times. The V gene is TRBV12-3 or TRBV12-4, the J gene TRBJ2-2, with D possibly being TRBD1 or TRBD2 (5 bases each). Trimming stripped 6 bases from V and 2 bases from J, with 13 bases between. There are 15 residues in the CDR3. This CDR3 reads CASSPGAGNTGELFF. Written as DNA, the CDR3 is TGTGCCAGCAGCCCCGGGGCAGGTAACACCGGGGAGCTGTTTTTT.

The rearrangement links TRBV7-6 to TRBJ2-7, with D perhaps matching TRBD1 or TRBD2 (5 bases each). Germline V gene sequence: CDR1 SGHVS, CDR2 FNYEAQ. The CDR3 consists of 14 residues. V was shortened by 2 bases and J by 0 bases, with 8 bases between the two germline ends. CDR3 sequence: CASSLRGNSYEQYF. In nucleotides, the CDR3 is TGTGCCAGCAGCTTACGGGGCAACTCCTACGAGCAGTACTTC.

This clonotype has at least ten counts. The gene calls are TRBV12-3 or TRBV12-4 and TRBJ2-7; D is ambiguous. The CDR3 is 14 residues long. V dropped 3 bases and J dropped 2 bases, with 11 bases sitting between them. CDR3 sequence (DNA): TGTGCCAGCAGTTTTTGGTCGCTGCCCTACGAGCAGTACTTC. Translating gives CASSFWSLPYEQYF.